The 3 T cell receptor beta chains below were found in one sample sequenced in a study of CXCR3-negative and CXCR3-positive naive CD8 T cells. TRB cDNA was prepared as libraries by UMI-labeled 5' RACE. TCRdb reprocessed the 5' RACE reads and keeps a single row for each CDR3 protein, giving no DNA. In total, the table holds 37,000 or so distinct CDR3 sequences. The source material was memory CD8+ T cells from blood. The receptor source for this set is a human donor in good health. Some clones in this sample may be carry-over from other donors' samples.

The rearrangement uses TRBV30 and TRBJ2-7; checking the TCRdb D call of TRBD1 is not possible without DNA. CDR3 size: 13 residues. The germline V gene has CDR1 GTSNPN and CDR2 SVGIG (reference sequence). This chain's CDR3 is CAWSTDWGAEQYF.

The chain couples TRBV4-3 to TRBJ1-5. Germline V gene sequence: CDR1 LGHNA, CDR2 YSLEER. The CDR3 length is 18 residues. The CDR3 reads CASSQDYLADHSNQPQHF.

CDR3 in amino acids: CASSLIRDTPSAYEQYF. The rearrangement uses TRBV7-2 and TRBJ2-7; no DNA is available, so the TRBD1 call from TCRdb remains unchecked. The CDR3 extends over 17 amino acids. Germline V gene sequence: CDR1 SGHTA, CDR2 FQGNSA.